This TCR beta chain was obtained from a study of blood T cells in healthy people across ages. With a J-beta primer mix and a sample-barcoded 5' primer, a second PCR ran about 7 to 11 cycles. TCRdb called the 5' RACE reads again in MiXCR, with one record for every CDR3 protein. Of around 1,000,000 distinct CDR3 sequences in the sample, approximately 25% were seen once. V dropped 4 bases and J dropped 2; count of bases not matched to a gene: 4. Germline V gene sequence: CDR1 SGHRS, CDR2 YFSETQ. The CDR3 loop spans 15 amino acids. This same sample was also taken into another study, of T cells of mothers and their children.

The chain combines TRBV5-1 with TRBJ2-3; 10 bases fit TRBD2. The sequenced sample was blood. The TCR was taken from a girl aged 2 to 9 in good health. The CDR3, as DNA: TGCGCCAGCAGCCAACTAGCGGGGTCCACAGATACGCAGTATTTT. This gives the protein CASSQLAGSTDTQYF.